This TCR beta chain was observed in a study of identical twins. Study results and caveats: Recombination models fit unrelated individuals' TCR alpha sharing but underestimated twins'.

Comments on this clonotype: Its antigen is currently unknown.

From the 5' RACE reads, TCRdb called clonotypes with MiXCR, one entry per CDR3 protein. The top ten clones hold under 2% of a sample with about 810,000 distinct CDR3 sequences, over 9% of them seen once. The CDR3 length is 14 residues. V was clipped by 8 bases and J by 3 bases, with 15 bases between them. Germline lookup yields CDR1 SNHLY and CDR2 FYNNEI. This sample was shared with a second study, whose subject was yellow fever vaccine responses in identical twins.

This chain connects TRBV2 to TRBJ2-3; the D is unclear. The sample was PBMCs. The clonotype was recovered from a woman in her late teens or twenties in good health. This CDR3 is CASAAASRTDTQYF. In DNA form, the CDR3 reads TGTGCCAGCGCAGCCGCGTCCAGAACAGATACGCAGTATTTT.